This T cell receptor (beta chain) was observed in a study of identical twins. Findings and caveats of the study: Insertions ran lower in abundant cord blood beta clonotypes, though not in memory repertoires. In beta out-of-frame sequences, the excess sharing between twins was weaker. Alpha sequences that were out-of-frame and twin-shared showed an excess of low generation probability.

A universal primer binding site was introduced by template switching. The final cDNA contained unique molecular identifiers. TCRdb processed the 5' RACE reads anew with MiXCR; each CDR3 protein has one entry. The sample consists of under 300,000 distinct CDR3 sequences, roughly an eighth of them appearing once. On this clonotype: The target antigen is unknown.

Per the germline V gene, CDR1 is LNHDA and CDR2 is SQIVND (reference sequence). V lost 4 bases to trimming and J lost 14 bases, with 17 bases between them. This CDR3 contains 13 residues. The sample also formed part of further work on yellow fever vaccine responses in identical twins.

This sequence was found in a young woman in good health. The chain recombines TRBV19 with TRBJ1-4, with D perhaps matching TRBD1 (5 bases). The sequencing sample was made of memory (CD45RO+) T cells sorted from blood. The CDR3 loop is CASSTDKAATLFF. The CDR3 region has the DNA TGTGCCAGTAGTACGGACAAGGCTGCGACGCTGTTTTTT.